This TCR beta chain is drawn from a study of T cells in Graves' hyperthyroidism and ophthalmopathy. The CDR3 has 14 amino acids. Germline V CDR1 and CDR2: MNHEY, SMNVEV (reference sequence). V lost 8 bases and J 0 bases, leaving 13 bases between the germline ends. No ophthalmopathy progression within 18 months constituted stable Graves' hyperthyroidism. With a duration under 2 months, the hyperthyroidism was newly diagnosed in patients aged 18 to 65. Amplified TCR beta CDR3 regions came from RNA transcripts. A first-round RT-PCR of the TCR CDR3 used the HTBI primer set. TCRdb independently ran MiXCR on the multiplex PCR reads; one entry per CDR3 protein. The sample contains roughly 380,000 distinct CDR3 sequences, approximately 13% of which appear only once.

This TCR derives from a woman aged 18 to 35 with Graves' hyperthyroidism. This chain links TRBV27 with TRBJ1-1; D is unclear. Material for sequencing was blood. CDR3: CASASGLLNTEAFF. The CDR3 nucleotides read TGTGCCAGCGCTTCGGGCCTCTTGAACACTGAAGCTTTCTTT.